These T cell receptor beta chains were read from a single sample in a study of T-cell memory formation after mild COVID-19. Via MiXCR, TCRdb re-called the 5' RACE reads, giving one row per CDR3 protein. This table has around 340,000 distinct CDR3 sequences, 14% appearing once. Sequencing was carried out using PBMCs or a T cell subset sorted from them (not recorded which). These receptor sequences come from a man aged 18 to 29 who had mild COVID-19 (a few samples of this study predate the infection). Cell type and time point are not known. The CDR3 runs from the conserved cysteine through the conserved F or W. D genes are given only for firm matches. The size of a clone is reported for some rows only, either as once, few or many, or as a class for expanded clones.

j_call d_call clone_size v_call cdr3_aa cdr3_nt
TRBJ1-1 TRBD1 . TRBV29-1 CSTLQGAEAFF TGCAGCACTTTACAGGGGGCTGAAGCTTTCTTT
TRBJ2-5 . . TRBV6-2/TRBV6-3 CASSYGLETQYF TGTGCCAGCAGTTACGGGTTGGAGACCCAGTACTTC
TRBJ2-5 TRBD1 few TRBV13 CASSVTGGWTQYF TGTGCCAGCAGCGTAACAGGGGGATGGACCCAGTACTTC
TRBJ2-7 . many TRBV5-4 CASSLGTATYEQYF TGTGCCAGCAGCTTAGGGACGGCTACCTACGAGCAGTACTTC
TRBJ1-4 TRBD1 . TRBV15 CATSSIERGHNEKLFF TGTGCCACCAGCAGCATCGAGAGGGGGCATAATGAAAAACTGTTTTTT
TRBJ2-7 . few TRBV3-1 CASSPLGLTYEQYF TGTGCCAGCAGCCCTCTGGGACTCACCTACGAGCAGTACTTC
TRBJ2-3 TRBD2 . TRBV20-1 CSATPGTSIPDTQYF TGCAGTGCTACTCCCGGGACTAGCATTCCAGATACGCAGTATTTT
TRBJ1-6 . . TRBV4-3 CASSQDPRRTLNSPLHF TGCGCCAGCAGCCAAGATCCCAGGAGAACCTTGAATTCACCCCTCCACTTT
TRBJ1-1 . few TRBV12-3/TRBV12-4 CASLSGTEAFF TGTGCCAGCCTATCTGGCACTGAAGCTTTCTTT
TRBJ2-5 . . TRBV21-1 CASSRTGFREETQYF TGTGCCAGCAGCCGAACAGGGTTTCGGGAAGAGACCCAGTACTTC
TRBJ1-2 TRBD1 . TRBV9 CASRGSEGQGNYGYTF TGTGCCAGCAGGGGGTCTGAGGGACAGGGGAACTATGGCTACACCTTC
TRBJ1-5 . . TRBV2 CASSEAREYGQPQHF TGTGCCAGCAGTGAGGCCAGGGAGTATGGGCAGCCCCAGCATTTT
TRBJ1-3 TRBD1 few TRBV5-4 CASSLGQGPSGNTIYF TGTGCCAGCAGCTTGGGACAGGGGCCCTCTGGAAACACCATATATTTT
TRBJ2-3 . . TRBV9 CASSVKKDTQYF TGTGCCAGCAGCGTAAAGAAAGATACGCAGTATTTT
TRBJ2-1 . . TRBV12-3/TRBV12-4 CASSLNWGANEQFF TGTGCCAGCAGTTTAAATTGGGGGGCCAATGAGCAGTTCTTC
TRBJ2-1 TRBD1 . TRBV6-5 CASRVTGGSYNEQFF TGTGCCAGCCGAGTTACAGGGGGCTCCTACAATGAGCAGTTCTTC
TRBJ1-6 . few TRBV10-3 CAISESKGGNSPLHF TGTGCCATCAGTGAGTCGAAGGGCGGGAATTCACCCCTCCACTTT
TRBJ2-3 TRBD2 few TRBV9 CASSASSGDTDTQYF TGTGCCAGCAGCGCCTCTAGCGGGGATACAGATACGCAGTATTTT
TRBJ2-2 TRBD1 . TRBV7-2 CASSLKGQGSRWMSAGELFF TGTGCCAGCAGCTTAAAGGGACAGGGGTCAAGATGGATGTCTGCCGGGGAGCTGTTTTTT
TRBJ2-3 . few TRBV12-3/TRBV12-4 CASGVGHGEITNTQYF TGTGCCAGCGGGGTCGGTCATGGGGAGATCACAAATACGCAGTATTTT
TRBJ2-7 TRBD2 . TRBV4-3 CASSQDWGTSGDSYEQYF TGCGCCAGCAGCCAAGATTGGGGGACTAGCGGGGACTCCTACGAGCAGTACTTC
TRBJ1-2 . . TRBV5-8 CASSYGQGRYGYTF TGTGCCAGCAGTTATGGGCAGGGAAGGTATGGCTACACCTTC
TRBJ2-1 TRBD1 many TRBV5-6 CASSLGRGNEQFF TGTGCCAGCAGCTTGGGCAGGGGGAATGAGCAGTTCTTC
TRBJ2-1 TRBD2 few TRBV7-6 CASLPGLAGDEQFF TGTGCCAGCCTACCGGGACTAGCGGGCGATGAGCAGTTCTTC
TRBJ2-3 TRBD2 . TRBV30 CAWSLWLAGASTDTQYF TGTGCCTGGAGTCTGTGGCTGGCGGGAGCTAGCACAGATACGCAGTATTTT
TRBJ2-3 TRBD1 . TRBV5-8 CASSPGQGRTTDTQYF TGTGCCAGCAGCCCAGGACAGGGGCGCACCACAGATACGCAGTATTTT
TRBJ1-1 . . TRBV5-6 CASSLPFLNTEAFF TGTGCCAGCAGCTTGCCTTTCCTAAACACTGAAGCTTTCTTT
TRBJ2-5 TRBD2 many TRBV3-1 CASSQDLVGGGYQETQYF TGTGCCAGCAGCCAAGATCTGGTTGGCGGGGGGTACCAAGAGACCCAGTACTTC
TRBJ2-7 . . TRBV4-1 CASSQTRLYEQYF TGCGCCAGCAGCCAAACAAGACTCTACGAGCAGTACTTC
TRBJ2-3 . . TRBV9 CASSVEFRDFQYF TGTGCCAGCAGCGTAGAGTTTAGGGACTTTCAGTATTTT
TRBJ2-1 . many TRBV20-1 CSASSRDNEQFF TGCAGTGCTAGTAGTCGGGACAATGAGCAGTTCTTC
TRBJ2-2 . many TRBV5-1 CASSLVYGAGELFF TGCGCCAGCAGCTTGGTGTATGGGGCCGGGGAGCTGTTTTTT
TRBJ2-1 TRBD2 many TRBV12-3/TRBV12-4 CASRTGGAYNEQFF TGTGCCAGCAGAACTGGGGGGGCCTACAATGAGCAGTTCTTC
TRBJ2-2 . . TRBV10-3 CAISEPARSGIGELFF TGTGCCATCAGTGAGCCCGCCAGGTCGGGCATCGGGGAGCTGTTTTTT
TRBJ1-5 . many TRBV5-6 CASSSQTVPNQPQHF TGTGCCAGCAGCTCTCAGACAGTACCCAATCAGCCCCAGCATTTT
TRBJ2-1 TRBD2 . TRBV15 CATSRDVSGGAAEQFF TGTGCCACCAGCAGAGACGTCAGCGGGGGGGCGGCGGAGCAGTTCTTC
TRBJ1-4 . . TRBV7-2 CASSLGGLGEKLFF TGTGCCAGCAGCTTAGGGGGGCTCGGGGAAAAACTGTTTTTT
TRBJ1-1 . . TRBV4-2 CASSLGSGVAFF TGTGCCAGCTCCCTGGGGAGCGGGGTCGCTTTCTTT
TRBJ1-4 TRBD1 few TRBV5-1 CASSSQGAGGEKLFF TGCGCCAGCAGCTCACAGGGGGCAGGGGGGGAAAAACTGTTTTTT
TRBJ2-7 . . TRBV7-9 CASSLGLGAISSYEQYF TGTGCCAGCAGCTTAGGGTTGGGGGCCATCAGCTCCTACGAGCAGTACTTC
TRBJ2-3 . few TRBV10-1 CASSESGGPDTQYF TGCGCCAGCAGTGAATCAGGAGGCCCAGATACGCAGTATTTT
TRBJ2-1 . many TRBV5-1 CASSLDGAPYNEQFF TGCGCCAGCAGCTTGGACGGGGCTCCCTACAATGAGCAGTTCTTC
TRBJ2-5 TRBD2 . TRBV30 CAWEMGGTTLETQYF TGTGCCTGGGAGATGGGAGGGACTACCCTAGAGACCCAGTACTTC
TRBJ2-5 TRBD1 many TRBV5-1 CASSPGQGMKTQYF TGCGCCAGCAGCCCGGGACAGGGGATGAAGACCCAGTACTTC
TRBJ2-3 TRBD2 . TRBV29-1 CSVVRGGNTQYF TGCAGCGTTGTTCGGGGGGGTAATACGCAGTATTTT
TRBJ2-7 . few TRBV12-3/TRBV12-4 CASSLGWTISYEQYF TGTGCCAGCAGTTTAGGGTGGACCATCTCCTACGAGCAGTACTTC
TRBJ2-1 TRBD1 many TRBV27 CASSFGTGHYNEQFF TGTGCCAGCAGTTTTGGGACAGGCCACTACAATGAGCAGTTCTTC
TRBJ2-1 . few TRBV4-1 CASSQDLGTRAPFF TGCGCCAGCAGCCAAGACCTCGGGACTCGGGCCCCGTTCTTC
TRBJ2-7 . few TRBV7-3 CASSYGTPPGYEQYF TGTGCCAGCAGCTACGGGACTCCCCCGGGCTACGAGCAGTACTTC
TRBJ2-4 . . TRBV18 CASSPDQAKNIQYF TGTGCCAGCTCACCAGACCAAGCCAAAAACATTCAGTACTTC
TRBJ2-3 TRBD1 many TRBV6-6 CASSLGQGIRTDTQYF TGTGCCAGCAGCCTTGGACAGGGGATTCGCACAGATACGCAGTATTTT
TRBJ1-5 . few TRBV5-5 CASSLSGVNQPQHF TGTGCCAGCAGCTTGTCAGGGGTTAATCAGCCCCAGCATTTT
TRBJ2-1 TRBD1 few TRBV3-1 CASSQRTNRGNNEQFF TGTGCCAGCAGCCAAAGGACAAACAGGGGGAACAATGAGCAGTTCTTC
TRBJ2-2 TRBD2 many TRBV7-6 CASSRGGNTGELFF TGTGCCAGCAGCCGCGGGGGAAACACCGGGGAGCTGTTTTTT
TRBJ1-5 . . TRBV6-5 CASSRRDIGDSNQPQHF TGTGCCAGCAGTCGCCGGGATATAGGGGATAGCAATCAGCCCCAGCATTTT
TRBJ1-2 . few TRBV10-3 CAISASGASYGYTF TGTGCCATCAGTGCTTCTGGGGCCTCCTATGGCTACACCTTC
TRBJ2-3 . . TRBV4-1 CASSPPGIGTDTQYF TGCGCCAGCAGCCCGCCCGGCATAGGGACAGATACGCAGTATTTT
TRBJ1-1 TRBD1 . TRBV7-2 CASSLNRGSTEAFF TGTGCCAGCAGCTTGAACAGGGGATCAACTGAAGCTTTCTTT
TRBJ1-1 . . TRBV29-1 CSVAHGGTEAFF TGCAGCGTCGCCCATGGGGGCACTGAAGCTTTCTTT
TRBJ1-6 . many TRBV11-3 CASSLGGASPLHF TGTGCCAGCAGCTTAGGAGGGGCGTCACCCCTCCACTTT